This is a list of T cell receptor beta chains from one sample in a study of blood T cell repertoires in COVID-19. Sequencing was performed with immunoSEQ multiplex PCR; in TCRdb, only in-frame clones are kept and a portion is missing. The sample includes 130,000 to 150,000 clones, 85% to 90% seen only once; the top ten take 11%. Specimen: PBMCs or T cells enriched from blood (not recorded which). The receptors originated from a man between 60 and 75 years old who had recovered from COVID-19. CDR3s include the opening cysteine and the closing phenylalanine or tryptophan. The order of the fields is V gene, J gene, D gene, clone size, CDR3 protein, CDR3 DNA. D genes are given only for firm matches. Only part of the rows carry a size: once, few, many, or a class if the clone is expanded.

>TRBV5-1|TRBJ1-1|-|-
CASSLEPRGSLGLAFF
TGCGCCAGCAGCTTGGAGCCCAGAGGGAGCCTGGGGTTGGCTTTCTTT
>TRBV18|TRBJ2-7|-|once
CASSPPGSLYEQYF
TGTGCCAGCTCACCACCGGGCAGCCTCTACGAGCAGTACTTC
>TRBV5-1|TRBJ2-7|-|-
CASSWDKSYEQYF
TGCGCCAGCAGCTGGGACAAATCCTACGAGCAGTACTTC
>TRBV10-1|TRBJ2-3|TRBD2|-
CASSSTRTSGSRTDTQYF
TGCGCCAGCAGTTCCACCCGGACTAGCGGGAGTCGCACAGATACGCAGTATTTT
>TRBV15|TRBJ2-3|TRBD1|few
CATSRDRRGQGQDTQYF
TGTGCCACCAGCAGAGATAGGAGGGGACAGGGTCAAGATACGCAGTATTTT
>TRBV9|TRBJ2-7|TRBD1|few
CASSPSPSGQRAYEQYF
TGTGCCAGCAGCCCGTCCCCCTCGGGACAGAGAGCCTACGAGCAGTACTTC
>TRBV5-1|TRBJ2-1|-|-
CASSLTGTYEQFF
TGCGCCAGCAGCTTAACAGGGACATATGAGCAGTTCTTC
>TRBV14|TRBJ1-2|TRBD1|-
CASSQVTGGWGYTF
TGTGCCAGCAGCCAAGTTACAGGGGGCTGGGGCTACACCTTC
>TRBV28|TRBJ2-5|TRBD2|-
CASVTSGTGETQYF
TGTGCCAGCGTGACTAGCGGGACGGGGGAGACCCAGTACTTC
>TRBV6-6|TRBJ1-2|-|-
CASLQGYGYTF
TGTGCCAGTTTACAGGGCTATGGCTACACCTTC
>TRBV10-3|TRBJ2-1|-|-
CAISNLPFPPYNEQFF
TGTGCCATCAGTAATCTCCCCTTTCCCCCCTACAATGAGCAGTTCTTC
>TRBV28|TRBJ2-1|TRBD2|-
CASSLSLAGDYNEQFF
TGTGCCAGCAGTTTATCCTTAGCGGGAGACTACAATGAGCAGTTCTTC
>TRBV19|TRBJ1-3|-|once
CASRTGGGSGNTIYF
TGTGCCAGTAGGACGGGGGGCGGCTCTGGAAACACCATATATTTT
>TRBV7-3|TRBJ2-1|TRBD1|-
CASSSQGQGQQFF
TGTGCCAGCAGCTCCCAAGGACAGGGACAGCAGTTCTTC
>TRBV30|TRBJ2-4|-|-
CAWSGARVGIQYF
TGTGCCTGGAGTGGGGCCAGGGTGGGCATTCAGTACTTC
>TRBV9|TRBJ2-1|-|-
CASSFSPHNEQFF
TGTGCCAGCAGCTTTAGCCCCCACAATGAGCAGTTCTTC
>TRBV25-1|TRBJ2-1|TRBD1|-
CASSETGGAGDNEQFF
TGTGCCAGCAGTGAGACAGGGGGCGCGGGCGACAATGAGCAGTTCTTC
>TRBV9|TRBJ2-1|TRBD1|-
CASSVATSLQGNEQFF
TGTGCCAGCAGCGTAGCGACCTCTCTACAGGGGAATGAGCAGTTCTTC
>TRBV24-1|TRBJ2-3|-|-
CATSDDGTATDTQYF
TGTGCCACCAGTGATGACGGCACAGCTACAGATACGCAGTATTTT
>TRBV10-3|TRBJ2-7|-|-
CATTPSATEQYF
TGTGCCACCACGCCTAGCGCCACCGAGCAGTACTTC
>TRBV7-9|TRBJ2-3|-|-
CASSPLPGTTSTDTQYF
TGTGCCAGCAGCCCACTCCCCGGGACAACTAGCACAGATACGCAGTATTTT
>TRBV28|TRBJ2-5|-|-
CASSFRGTQYF
TGTGCCAGCAGTTTCCGGGGGACCCAGTACTTC
>TRBV2|TRBJ1-5|-|once
CASAGADNQPQHF
TGTGCCAGCGCTGGGGCAGACAATCAGCCCCAGCATTTT
>TRBV11-2|TRBJ2-3|TRBD2|-
CASSLELAGNTDTQYF
TGTGCCAGCAGCTTAGAACTAGCGGGGAACACAGATACGCAGTATTTT
>TRBV5-6|TRBJ1-4|-|few
CASSLVGLNEKLFF
TGTGCCAGCAGCTTGGTGGGGCTTAATGAAAAACTGTTTTTT
>TRBV5-4|TRBJ2-7|-|once
CASSAAAQEQYF
TGTGCCAGCAGCGCCGCCGCCCAGGAGCAGTACTTC
>TRBV14|TRBJ1-1|-|-
CASSQEVGRVDTEAFF
TGTGCCAGCAGCCAAGAGGTGGGCAGGGTGGACACTGAAGCTTTCTTT
>TRBV5-8|TRBJ1-1|-|-
CASSLGARNTEAFF
TGTGCCAGCAGCTTGGGGGCCCGGAACACTGAAGCTTTCTTT
>TRBV19|TRBJ2-2|TRBD2|-
CASTVVAGGTNTGELFF
TGTGCCAGTACGGTAGTAGCGGGGGGCACGAACACCGGGGAGCTGTTTTTT
>TRBV18|TRBJ1-2|-|-
CASSRAGGIDDYGYTF
TGTGCCAGCTCACGGGCCGGAGGGATTGATGACTATGGCTACACCTTC
>TRBV7-9|TRBJ2-7|TRBD1|-
CASSPRDRANEQYF
TGTGCCAGCAGCCCCCGGGACAGGGCCAACGAGCAGTACTTC
>TRBV5-1|TRBJ2-2|-|-
CASSRTANTGELFF
TGCGCCAGCAGTCGGACAGCGAACACCGGGGAGCTGTTTTTT
>TRBV18|TRBJ2-7|TRBD1|-
CASSPGTGVSEQYF
TGTGCCAGCTCACCCGGGACAGGGGTGAGCGAGCAGTACTTC
>TRBV7-9|TRBJ1-5|TRBD1|-
CASSTDRRNQPQHF
TGTGCCAGCAGCACGGACAGGCGAAATCAGCCCCAGCATTTT
>TRBV29-1|TRBJ2-1|-|-
CSTGATGSYNEQFF
TGCAGCACTGGGGCTACCGGCTCCTACAATGAGCAGTTCTTC
>TRBV7-9|TRBJ2-4|TRBD2|-
CASSHAAGLAGDIQYF
TGTGCCAGCAGCCACGCAGCCGGACTAGCGGGGGACATTCAGTACTTC
>TRBV6-1|TRBJ1-1|-|-
CASSEAGDFWTEAFF
TGTGCCAGCAGTGAAGCGGGGGACTTTTGGACTGAAGCTTTCTTT
>TRBV7-9|TRBJ2-3|-|-
CASSLGLSTDTQYF
TGTGCCAGCAGCTTAGGACTTAGCACAGATACGCAGTATTTT
>TRBV11-3|TRBJ2-3|-|-
CASSYKAGTPGTDTQYF
TGTGCCAGCAGCTATAAGGCCGGGACTCCGGGGACAGATACGCAGTATTTT
>TRBV2|TRBJ2-1|TRBD2|-
CASIEQRGYNEQFF
TGTGCCAGCATTGAACAGCGGGGCTACAATGAGCAGTTCTTC
>TRBV20-1|TRBJ1-1|-|-
CSASVRAEAFF
TGCAGTGCTAGTGTCAGGGCTGAAGCTTTCTTT
>TRBV4-2|TRBJ2-5|-|once
CASSQDFGLEIGTQYF
TGTGCCAGCAGCCAAGATTTTGGACTGGAGATAGGGACCCAGTACTTC
>TRBV28|TRBJ1-2|-|-
CASKGVNYGYTF
TGTGCCAGCAAAGGGGTTAACTATGGCTACACCTTC
>TRBV19|TRBJ1-5|-|-
CASTSQPLPYNQPQHF
TGTGCCAGTACTAGCCAGCCACTTCCCTACAATCAGCCCCAGCATTTT
>TRBV6-1|TRBJ2-3|TRBD2|-
CASSATWASGPSTDTQYF
TGTGCCAGCAGTGCGACGTGGGCTAGCGGCCCTAGCACAGATACGCAGTATTTT
>TRBV30|TRBJ1-3|-|-
CAWSVGSRQGGNTIYF
TGTGCCTGGAGTGTTGGTAGTAGGCAGGGTGGTAACACCATATATTTT
>TRBV5-5|TRBJ1-5|-|-
CASSSYKEGNQPQHF
TGTGCCAGCAGCTCCTACAAGGAGGGCAATCAGCCCCAGCATTTT
>TRBV9|TRBJ2-7|-|-
CASSVGGRLEQYF
TGTGCCAGCAGCGTAGGGGGGAGGCTGGAGCAGTACTTC
>TRBV18|TRBJ2-1|TRBD2|-
CASSPRTSGRDEQFF
TGTGCCAGCTCACCACGGACTAGCGGGAGGGATGAGCAGTTCTTC
>TRBV29-1|TRBJ2-2|-|-
CSVVISPNTGELFF
TGCAGCGTTGTTATCAGTCCGAACACCGGGGAGCTGTTTTTT
>TRBV7-9|TRBJ1-4|-|-
CASSRTRANEKLFF
TGTGCCAGCAGCCGGACCAGGGCTAATGAAAAACTGTTTTTT
>TRBV5-1|TRBJ1-2|-|-
CASSLVVAGAEGYTF
TGCGCCAGCAGCTTGGTAGTGGCGGGGGCGGAGGGCTACACCTTC
>TRBV28|TRBJ1-1|TRBD1|-
CASIRPGGTANTEAFF
TGTGCCAGTATAAGACCGGGCGGGACAGCGAACACTGAAGCTTTCTTT
>TRBV18|TRBJ2-7|TRBD2|-
CASSPFERDPSYEQYF
TGTGCCAGCTCACCATTTGAGCGGGACCCCTCCTACGAGCAGTACTTC